Listed below are T cell receptor beta chains from one sample, sequenced in a study of cytomegalovirus exposure and HLA in healthy donors. Data came from immunoSEQ multiplex PCR; TCRdb stores just in-frame clones and leaves some out. The table lists over 130,000 clones, approximately 79% of them singletons. The sample comprised PBMCs. These receptors came from a man aged 45-60 years in good health and CMV-seropositive. CDR3s include the opening cysteine and the closing phenylalanine or tryptophan. The order of the fields is D gene, clone size, V gene, J gene, CDR3 DNA, CDR3 protein. A D gene is named only where the DNA matches it firmly. A row's size may be missing; if present it is once, few, many or a size class.

D gene: TRBD1
clone size: -
V gene: TRBV15
J gene: TRBJ1-4
CDR3 DNA: TGTGCCACCAGGCCAGGGGGTTCGGGTGAAAAACTGTTTTTT
CDR3 protein: CATRPGGSGEKLFF

D gene: TRBD1
clone size: -
V gene: TRBV7-9
J gene: TRBJ1-4
CDR3 DNA: TGTGCCAGCAGCTCCGATCGGGACAGCGGAGAAAAACTGTTTTTT
CDR3 protein: CASSSDRDSGEKLFF

D gene: -
clone size: -
V gene: TRBV18
J gene: TRBJ2-7
CDR3 DNA: TGTGCCAGCTCACCATTTGGACAGAGCACCTACGAGCAGTACTTC
CDR3 protein: CASSPFGQSTYEQYF

D gene: -
clone size: once
V gene: TRBV23-1
J gene: TRBJ1-5
CDR3 DNA: TGCGCCAGCAGTCAATTTTCGGGGGATCAGCCCCAGCATTTT
CDR3 protein: CASSQFSGDQPQHF

D gene: TRBD2
clone size: few
V gene: TRBV7-9
J gene: TRBJ2-7
CDR3 DNA: TGTGCCAGCAGCTTAATCGCGGGAGGCGCCGAGCAGTACTTC
CDR3 protein: CASSLIAGGAEQYF

D gene: TRBD1
clone size: -
V gene: TRBV5-1
J gene: TRBJ2-5
CDR3 DNA: TGCGCCAGCAGCTTGGCAGCGACAGGGTGGGGGGAGACCCAGTACTTC
CDR3 protein: CASSLAATGWGETQYF

D gene: -
clone size: -
V gene: TRBV30
J gene: TRBJ2-7
CDR3 DNA: TGTGCCTGGAGTGGCGGGATCTCCTACGAGCAGTACTTC
CDR3 protein: CAWSGGISYEQYF

D gene: TRBD1
clone size: -
V gene: TRBV29-1
J gene: TRBJ2-2
CDR3 DNA: TGCAGCGTTGAAGTCAGTGGGCAGGGGGCGGTTACCGGGGAGCTGTTTTTT
CDR3 protein: CSVEVSGQGAVTGELFF

D gene: TRBD2
clone size: -
V gene: TRBV6-5
J gene: TRBJ2-7
CDR3 DNA: TGTGCCAGCAGTCCACTAGCGGACCGTACCTACGAGCAGTACTTC
CDR3 protein: CASSPLADRTYEQYF

D gene: TRBD2
clone size: -
V gene: TRBV4-2
J gene: TRBJ2-5
CDR3 DNA: TGTGCCAGCAGCCAAGACAGGACTAGCGGGAGGGCGGAGACCCAGTACTTC
CDR3 protein: CASSQDRTSGRAETQYF

D gene: -
clone size: -
V gene: TRBV7-8
J gene: TRBJ1-4
CDR3 DNA: TGTGCCAGCAGCCCGACAGGTGCAACTAATGAAAAACTGTTTTTT
CDR3 protein: CASSPTGATNEKLFF

D gene: TRBD1
clone size: -
V gene: TRBV7-6
J gene: TRBJ2-1
CDR3 DNA: TGTGCCAGCAGCTTAGTGAACAGGGGAGCGTACAATGAGCAGTTCTTC
CDR3 protein: CASSLVNRGAYNEQFF

D gene: TRBD1
clone size: once
V gene: TRBV5-1
J gene: TRBJ1-3
CDR3 DNA: TGCGCCAGCCAAAAAAAGGGGGCCCTCCACTTCTCTGGAAACACCATATATTTT
CDR3 protein: CASQKKGALHFSGNTIYF

D gene: -
clone size: -
V gene: TRBV28
J gene: TRBJ1-4
CDR3 DNA: TGTGCCAGCCTCGGTAGACTTAATGAAAAACTGTTTTTT
CDR3 protein: CASLGRLNEKLFF

D gene: TRBD1
clone size: -
V gene: TRBV28
J gene: TRBJ1-2
CDR3 DNA: TGTGCCAGCAGGCCGGAACAGGGGCGCAACTATGGCTACACCTTC
CDR3 protein: CASRPEQGRNYGYTF

D gene: -
clone size: -
V gene: TRBV6-1
J gene: TRBJ2-7
CDR3 DNA: TGTGCCAGCAGCCCCGGGACCTACGAGCAGTACTTC
CDR3 protein: CASSPGTYEQYF

D gene: TRBD1
clone size: -
V gene: TRBV10-3
J gene: TRBJ1-1
CDR3 DNA: TGTGCCATCAGTGGACCGGGACAGGGGATGAACACTGAAGCTTTCTTT
CDR3 protein: CAISGPGQGMNTEAFF

D gene: TRBD1
clone size: -
V gene: TRBV7-2
J gene: TRBJ2-7
CDR3 DNA: TGTGCCAGCAGCTTAGGGGCAGGGGGCTACGAGCAGTACTTC
CDR3 protein: CASSLGAGGYEQYF

D gene: TRBD1
clone size: once
V gene: TRBV6-1
J gene: TRBJ1-6
CDR3 DNA: TGTGCCAGCAGTGAATTCTTGTGGGACAGGGGTAATTCACCCCTCCACTTT
CDR3 protein: CASSEFLWDRGNSPLHF

D gene: TRBD2
clone size: -
V gene: TRBV6-1
J gene: TRBJ2-7
CDR3 DNA: TGTGCCAGCAGGGGGACTAGCGGGGTTTCCTACGAGCAGTACTTC
CDR3 protein: CASRGTSGVSYEQYF

D gene: -
clone size: -
V gene: TRBV18
J gene: TRBJ2-5
CDR3 DNA: TGTGCCAGCTCACCAACAGCTAATTTTCAAGAGACCCAGTACTTC
CDR3 protein: CASSPTANFQETQYF

D gene: TRBD2
clone size: -
V gene: TRBV5-1
J gene: TRBJ2-5
CDR3 DNA: TGCGCCAGCAGCCCCGGGACTAGCGGGAGTCGAGAGACCCAGTACTTC
CDR3 protein: CASSPGTSGSRETQYF

D gene: -
clone size: few
V gene: TRBV7-2
J gene: TRBJ1-3
CDR3 DNA: TGTGCCAGCAGCTTGGTGGGGGCAGGGAACTCTGGAAACACCATATATTTT
CDR3 protein: CASSLVGAGNSGNTIYF

D gene: -
clone size: -
V gene: TRBV10-1
J gene: TRBJ2-7
CDR3 DNA: TGCGCCAGCAGTGAGTCGGAAGGCGCCAGCGGGTCCTACGAGCAGTACTTC
CDR3 protein: CASSESEGASGSYEQYF

D gene: TRBD2
clone size: -
V gene: TRBV5-4
J gene: TRBJ2-1
CDR3 DNA: TGTGCCAGCAGCCTTGGGGGACTAGCGGGAGGCAATGGGCAGTTCTTC
CDR3 protein: CASSLGGLAGGNGQFF

D gene: -
clone size: -
V gene: TRBV6-1
J gene: TRBJ2-7
CDR3 DNA: TGTGCCAGCAGTGAATCGGCAGGGGGGCCCTACGAGCAGTACTTC
CDR3 protein: CASSESAGGPYEQYF

D gene: TRBD1
clone size: few
V gene: TRBV19
J gene: TRBJ1-5
CDR3 DNA: TGTGCCAGTAGTACGGGGCGGGGACAGGGGGTTACGCCCCAGCATTTT
CDR3 protein: CASSTGRGQGVTPQHF

D gene: -
clone size: -
V gene: TRBV28
J gene: TRBJ1-6
CDR3 DNA: TGTGCCAGCAGTTTATGGCAGGATAGTTCACCCCTCCACTTT
CDR3 protein: CASSLWQDSSPLHF

D gene: TRBD1
clone size: -
V gene: TRBV28
J gene: TRBJ1-6
CDR3 DNA: TGTGCCAGCAGTTTGGTAGACAGGGCTCTCTCCTATAATTCACCCCTCCACTTT
CDR3 protein: CASSLVDRALSYNSPLHF

D gene: TRBD1
clone size: -
V gene: TRBV5-1
J gene: TRBJ1-5
CDR3 DNA: TGCGCCAGCAGCCAGACAGGGGGCCGGGATCAGCCCCAGCATTTT
CDR3 protein: CASSQTGGRDQPQHF

D gene: TRBD1
clone size: -
V gene: TRBV27
J gene: TRBJ2-7
CDR3 DNA: TGTGCCAGCAGTCCCGGGACAGGGGGGTACGAGCAGTACTTC
CDR3 protein: CASSPGTGGYEQYF

D gene: TRBD1
clone size: few
V gene: TRBV10-3
J gene: TRBJ1-3
CDR3 DNA: TGTGCCATCAGCCAAAACAGGGACAGGAACACCATATATTTT
CDR3 protein: CAISQNRDRNTIYF

D gene: TRBD2
clone size: -
V gene: TRBV5-1
J gene: TRBJ2-7
CDR3 DNA: TGCGCCAGCAGCCCGGGACTAGCGGGAGCCTACGAGCAGTACTTC
CDR3 protein: CASSPGLAGAYEQYF

D gene: -
clone size: -
V gene: TRBV20-1
J gene: TRBJ1-1
CDR3 DNA: TGCAGTGCTGACTTTTTGGCTGAAGCTTTCTTT
CDR3 protein: CSADFLAEAFF

D gene: TRBD1
clone size: -
V gene: TRBV9
J gene: TRBJ1-4
CDR3 DNA: TGTGCCAGCAAACGAGGGGGCGGTCGTGAAAAACTGTTTTTT
CDR3 protein: CASKRGGGREKLFF

D gene: TRBD1
clone size: -
V gene: TRBV15
J gene: TRBJ2-5
CDR3 DNA: TGTGCCACCAGCAGAGATGCAGGGGGAGAGACCCAGTACTTC
CDR3 protein: CATSRDAGGETQYF

D gene: -
clone size: -
V gene: TRBV2
J gene: TRBJ1-2
CDR3 DNA: TGTGCCAGCAATTTTCTTGGTTCACTCTATGGCTACACCTTC
CDR3 protein: CASNFLGSLYGYTF

D gene: -
clone size: -
V gene: TRBV5-1
J gene: TRBJ2-2
CDR3 DNA: TGCGCCAGCAGCTTGTATAACAACGCACCGGGGGAGCTGTTTTTT
CDR3 protein: CASSLYNNAPGELFF

D gene: -
clone size: once
V gene: TRBV21-1
J gene: TRBJ1-1
CDR3 DNA: TGTGCCAGCAGCCCCCGGAACACTGAAGCTTTCTTT
CDR3 protein: CASSPRNTEAFF

D gene: -
clone size: -
V gene: TRBV19
J gene: TRBJ2-5
CDR3 DNA: TGTGCCAGTAGTATCCAGTATCAAGAGACCCAGTACTTC
CDR3 protein: CASSIQYQETQYF

D gene: TRBD1
clone size: -
V gene: TRBV27
J gene: TRBJ1-2
CDR3 DNA: TGTGCCAGCAGTTTATATGGGTGGGGACAGGGGACAAACTATGGCTACACCTTC
CDR3 protein: CASSLYGWGQGTNYGYTF

D gene: -
clone size: -
V gene: TRBV7-8
J gene: TRBJ1-1
CDR3 DNA: TGTGCCAGCAGCGCTGACCGGGGCACTGAAGCTTTCTTT
CDR3 protein: CASSADRGTEAFF

D gene: TRBD1
clone size: -
V gene: TRBV6-5
J gene: TRBJ1-1
CDR3 DNA: TGTGCCAGCAGGGGACAGTTATCGAACACTGAAGCTTTCTTT
CDR3 protein: CASRGQLSNTEAFF

D gene: -
clone size: -
V gene: TRBV27
J gene: TRBJ2-1
CDR3 DNA: TGTGCCAGCAGCGTAAGTGTAGCGGCTTACAATGAGCAGTTCTTC
CDR3 protein: CASSVSVAAYNEQFF

D gene: TRBD2
clone size: -
V gene: TRBV9
J gene: TRBJ2-5
CDR3 DNA: TGTGCCAGCAGCGAGACTAGCGGGACAGAGACCCAGTACTTC
CDR3 protein: CASSETSGTETQYF

D gene: -
clone size: -
V gene: TRBV10-2
J gene: TRBJ2-1
CDR3 DNA: TGCGCCAGCAGTGGGACTGCATACAATGAGCAGTTCTTC
CDR3 protein: CASSGTAYNEQFF

D gene: -
clone size: -
V gene: TRBV15
J gene: TRBJ2-1
CDR3 DNA: TGTGCCACCAGTTCCACCGGGACCTACAATGAGCAGTTCTTC
CDR3 protein: CATSSTGTYNEQFF

D gene: TRBD1
clone size: -
V gene: TRBV7-9
J gene: TRBJ2-7
CDR3 DNA: TGTGCCAGCAGCCCGACAGGGTTCGTCCACGAGCAGTACTTC
CDR3 protein: CASSPTGFVHEQYF

D gene: -
clone size: -
V gene: TRBV28
J gene: TRBJ1-1
CDR3 DNA: TGTGCCAGCAGTTATCAGGCCCGCACTGAAGCTTTCTTT
CDR3 protein: CASSYQARTEAFF

D gene: -
clone size: -
V gene: TRBV5-6
J gene: TRBJ2-7
CDR3 DNA: TGTGCCAGCAGCTTGGCCCCGGACAGCCCTATCTACGAGCAGTACTTC
CDR3 protein: CASSLAPDSPIYEQYF

D gene: TRBD1
clone size: -
V gene: TRBV29-1
J gene: TRBJ1-4
CDR3 DNA: TGCAGCGTTGGACAGGGGAAAAGGAATGAAAAACTGTTTTTT
CDR3 protein: CSVGQGKRNEKLFF